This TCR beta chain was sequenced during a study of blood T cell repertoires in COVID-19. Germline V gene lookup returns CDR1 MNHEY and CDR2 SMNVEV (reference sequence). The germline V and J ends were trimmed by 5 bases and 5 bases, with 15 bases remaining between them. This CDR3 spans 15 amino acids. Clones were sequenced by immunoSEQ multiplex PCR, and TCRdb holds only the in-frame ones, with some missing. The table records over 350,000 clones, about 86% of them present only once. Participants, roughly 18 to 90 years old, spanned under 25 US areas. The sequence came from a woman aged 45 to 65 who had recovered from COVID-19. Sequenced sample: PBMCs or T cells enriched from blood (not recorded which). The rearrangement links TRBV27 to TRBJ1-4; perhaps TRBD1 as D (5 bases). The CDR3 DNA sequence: TGTGCCAGCAGTCCTGCTGGGGCCTCGAATGAAAAACTGTTTTTT. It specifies CASSPAGASNEKLFF.